This T cell receptor beta chain was captured in a study of blood T cell repertoires in COVID-19. The V segment lost 2 bases and the J segment 2 bases; nucleotides outside the gene matches: 6. This CDR3 has 15 residues. Germline CDR1 and CDR2: GTSNPN and SVGIG (reference sequence). Clones were sequenced by immunoSEQ multiplex PCR, and TCRdb holds only the in-frame ones, with some missing. The profile shows 350,000 to 400,000 clones, 70% to 90% of them singletons. The receptor comes from a woman aged 55-75 years with COVID-19, enrolled during active disease. The chain is built from TRBV30 and TRBJ2-5; 9 bases are a match to TRBD2. The material sequenced was peripheral blood. CDR3 in amino acids: CAWSKTSGPQETQYF. The DNA for the CDR3 is TGTGCCTGGAGTAAGACTAGCGGACCACAAGAGACCCAGTACTTC.